This is a list of T cell receptor beta chains from one sample in a study of Ad26.COV2.S vaccination and SARS-CoV-2 variants. The table came from immunoSEQ multiplex PCR; TCRdb's copy has only in-frame clones and leaves some out. This table holds roughly 180,000 clones, roughly 85% found once. The material sequenced was peripheral blood, taken after recovery from COVID-19. The origin of the receptors is a human donor who had recovered from COVID-19. Both conserved end residues are part of each CDR3. The order of the fields is D gene, V gene, clone size, J gene, CDR3 protein, CDR3 DNA. D genes are given only for firm matches. Part of the rows lack a size; the others show once, few, many or a class for expanded clones.

D gene: -; V gene: TRBV2; clone size: once; J gene: TRBJ1-1; CDR3 protein: CASSEALGITEAFF; CDR3 DNA: TGTGCCAGCAGTGAAGCGCTGGGAATCACTGAAGCTTTCTTT
D gene: -; V gene: TRBV2; clone size: -; J gene: TRBJ2-7; CDR3 protein: CASSEAGGSYEQYF; CDR3 DNA: TGTGCCAGCAGTGAAGCGGGCGGCTCCTACGAGCAGTACTTC
D gene: -; V gene: TRBV5-6; clone size: -; J gene: TRBJ2-7; CDR3 protein: CASSVATGTPKSSEQYF; CDR3 DNA: TGTGCCAGCAGCGTGGCCACCGGGACACCAAAGTCCAGCGAGCAGTACTTC
D gene: -; V gene: TRBV2; clone size: -; J gene: TRBJ2-2; CDR3 protein: CASVFQRNTGELFF; CDR3 DNA: TGTGCCAGCGTTTTCCAGAGGAACACCGGGGAGCTGTTTTTT
D gene: -; V gene: TRBV30; clone size: -; J gene: TRBJ2-5; CDR3 protein: CAWSVRGILAETQYF; CDR3 DNA: TGTGCCTGGAGTGTACGAGGAATATTAGCAGAGACCCAGTACTTC
D gene: -; V gene: TRBV13; clone size: -; J gene: TRBJ2-7; CDR3 protein: CASSPGRGPEQYF; CDR3 DNA: TGTGCCAGCAGCCCCGGCCGGGGTCCCGAGCAATACTTC
D gene: -; V gene: TRBV2; clone size: -; J gene: TRBJ1-1; CDR3 protein: CASTQGYTEAFF; CDR3 DNA: TGTGCCAGCACACAGGGCTACACTGAAGCTTTCTTT
D gene: -; V gene: TRBV2; clone size: -; J gene: TRBJ1-5; CDR3 protein: CASSSGPLGNQPQHF; CDR3 DNA: TGTGCCAGCAGCTCCGGGCCCCTAGGGAACCAGCCCCAGCATTTT
D gene: TRBD2; V gene: TRBV7-3; clone size: -; J gene: TRBJ2-5; CDR3 protein: CASSQAGGMETQYF; CDR3 DNA: TGTGCCAGCAGCCAAGCGGGAGGGATGGAGACCCAGTACTTC
D gene: -; V gene: TRBV7-9; clone size: once; J gene: TRBJ1-4; CDR3 protein: CASSSNRDLNEKLFF; CDR3 DNA: TGTGCCAGCAGCTCAAACAGAGACCTTAATGAAAAACTGTTTTTT
D gene: -; V gene: TRBV4-1; clone size: -; J gene: TRBJ1-4; CDR3 protein: CASSQRTEKLFF; CDR3 DNA: TGCGCCAGCAGCCAACGGACAGAAAAACTGTTTTTT
D gene: TRBD2; V gene: TRBV11-2; clone size: -; J gene: TRBJ2-7; CDR3 protein: CASSLGPAGGYEQYF; CDR3 DNA: TGTGCCAGCAGCTTAGGTCCCGCCGGGGGGTACGAGCAGTACTTC
D gene: TRBD1; V gene: TRBV14; clone size: -; J gene: TRBJ2-6; CDR3 protein: CASSPMRGRGSGANVLTF; CDR3 DNA: TGTGCCAGCAGCCCTATGAGGGGGCGCGGGTCTGGGGCCAACGTCCTGACTTTC
D gene: -; V gene: TRBV5-6; clone size: -; J gene: TRBJ1-1; CDR3 protein: CASSSRGYQGTTFF; CDR3 DNA: TGTGCCAGCAGCTCGCGGGGGTATCAGGGGACGACTTTCTTT
D gene: TRBD2; V gene: TRBV25-1; clone size: -; J gene: TRBJ2-1; CDR3 protein: CASSESPSGGNEQFF; CDR3 DNA: TGTGCCAGCAGTGAGTCTCCTAGCGGGGGCAATGAGCAGTTCTTC
D gene: -; V gene: TRBV14; clone size: -; J gene: TRBJ2-7; CDR3 protein: CAIPSGYF; CDR3 DNA: TGTGCCATACCGAGCGGGTACTTC
D gene: TRBD2; V gene: TRBV2; clone size: -; J gene: TRBJ2-3; CDR3 protein: CASRNERGTDTQYF; CDR3 DNA: TGTGCCAGCAGGAACGAGCGGGGGACAGATACGCAGTATTTT
D gene: TRBD2; V gene: TRBV5-5; clone size: -; J gene: TRBJ2-3; CDR3 protein: CASSFSGLAGGLNATQYF; CDR3 DNA: TGTGCCAGCAGCTTCTCGGGACTAGCGGGGGGGCTGAATGCTACGCAGTATTTT
D gene: TRBD2; V gene: TRBV5-4; clone size: -; J gene: TRBJ2-1; CDR3 protein: CASSLSIAGGPRNEQFF; CDR3 DNA: TGTGCCAGCAGCTTGAGTATAGCGGGGGGGCCTAGGAATGAGCAGTTCTTC
D gene: TRBD2; V gene: TRBV7-9; clone size: -; J gene: TRBJ2-2; CDR3 protein: CASSRTSPNTGELFF; CDR3 DNA: TGTGCCAGCAGCCGGACTAGCCCGAACACCGGGGAGCTGTTTTTT
D gene: -; V gene: TRBV6-5; clone size: -; J gene: TRBJ1-5; CDR3 protein: CASRTSPGLLEPQHF; CDR3 DNA: TGTGCCAGCAGAACTTCCCCGGGCCTTCTGGAGCCCCAGCATTTT
D gene: -; V gene: TRBV28; clone size: -; J gene: TRBJ1-1; CDR3 protein: CASSSGFRTEDTEAFF; CDR3 DNA: TGTGCCAGCAGTTCCGGATTCAGGACAGAGGACACTGAAGCTTTCTTT
D gene: -; V gene: TRBV14; clone size: -; J gene: TRBJ2-7; CDR3 protein: CASSHGRDYEQYF; CDR3 DNA: TGTGCCAGCAGCCATGGAAGGGACTACGAGCAGTACTTC
D gene: -; V gene: TRBV2; clone size: -; J gene: TRBJ2-2; CDR3 protein: CASSGGNLNTGELFF; CDR3 DNA: TGTGCCAGCAGTGGTGGGAATTTGAACACCGGGGAGCTGTTTTTT
D gene: -; V gene: TRBV7-8; clone size: once; J gene: TRBJ2-5; CDR3 protein: CASSADIQETQYF; CDR3 DNA: TGTGCCAGCAGCGCCGACATACAAGAGACCCAGTACTTC
D gene: -; V gene: TRBV9; clone size: -; J gene: TRBJ1-4; CDR3 protein: CASSALSGRNEKLFF; CDR3 DNA: TGTGCCAGCAGCGCTCTTTCCGGCCGTAATGAAAAACTGTTTTTT